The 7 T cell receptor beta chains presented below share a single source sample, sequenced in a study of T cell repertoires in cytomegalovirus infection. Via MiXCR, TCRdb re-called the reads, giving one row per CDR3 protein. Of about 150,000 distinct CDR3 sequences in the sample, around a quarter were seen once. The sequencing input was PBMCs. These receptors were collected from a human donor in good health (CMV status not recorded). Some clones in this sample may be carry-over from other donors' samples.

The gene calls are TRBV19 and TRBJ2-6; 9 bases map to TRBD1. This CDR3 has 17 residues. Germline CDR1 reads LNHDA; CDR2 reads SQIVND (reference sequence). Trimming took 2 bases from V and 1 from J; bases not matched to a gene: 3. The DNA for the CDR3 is TGTGCCAGTAGTATAACAGGGGGCGCGTCTGGGGCCAACGTCCTGACTTTC. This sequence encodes CASSITGGASGANVLTF.

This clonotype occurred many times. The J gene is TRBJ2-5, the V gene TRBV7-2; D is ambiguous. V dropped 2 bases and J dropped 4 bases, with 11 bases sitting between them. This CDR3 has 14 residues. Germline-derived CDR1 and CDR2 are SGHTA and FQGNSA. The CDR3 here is CASSLSGPGETQYF. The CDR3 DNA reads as TGTGCCAGCAGCTTATCCGGCCCAGGAGAGACCCAGTACTTC.

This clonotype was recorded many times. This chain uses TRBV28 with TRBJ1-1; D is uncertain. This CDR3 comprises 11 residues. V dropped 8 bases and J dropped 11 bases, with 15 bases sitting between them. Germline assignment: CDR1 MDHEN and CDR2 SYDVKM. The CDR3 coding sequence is TGTGCCAGCTTAACTCGGTGGGAGGCTTTCTTT. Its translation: CASLTRWEAFF.

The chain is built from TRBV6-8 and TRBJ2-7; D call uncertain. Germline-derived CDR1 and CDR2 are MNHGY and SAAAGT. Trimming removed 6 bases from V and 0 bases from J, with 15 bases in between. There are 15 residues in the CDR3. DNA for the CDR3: TGTGCCAGCAGAGAAAACTCCCTGAGCTCCTACGAGCAGTACTTC. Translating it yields CASRENSLSSYEQYF.

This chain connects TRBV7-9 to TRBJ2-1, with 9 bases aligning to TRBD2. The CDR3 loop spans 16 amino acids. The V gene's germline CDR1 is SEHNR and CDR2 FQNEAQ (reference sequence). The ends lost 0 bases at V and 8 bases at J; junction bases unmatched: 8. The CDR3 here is CASSLAGSGGNDEQFF. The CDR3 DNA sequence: TGTGCCAGCAGCTTAGCGGGGAGCGGGGGGAATGATGAGCAGTTCTTC.

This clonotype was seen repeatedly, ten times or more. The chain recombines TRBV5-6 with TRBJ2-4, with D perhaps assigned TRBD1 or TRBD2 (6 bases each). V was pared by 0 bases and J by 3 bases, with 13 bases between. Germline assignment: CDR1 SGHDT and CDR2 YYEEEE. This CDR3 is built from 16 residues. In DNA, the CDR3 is TGTGCCAGCAGCTTGGTAGGGAAGGGGGGCAAAAACATTCAGTACTTC. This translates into CASSLVGKGGKNIQYF.

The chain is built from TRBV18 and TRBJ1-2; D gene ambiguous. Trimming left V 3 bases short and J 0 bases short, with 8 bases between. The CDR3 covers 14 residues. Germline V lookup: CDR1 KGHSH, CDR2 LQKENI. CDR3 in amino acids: CASSPDNSNYGYTF. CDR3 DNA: TGTGCCAGCTCACCTGACAATTCTAACTATGGCTACACCTTC.